Reported below is one TCR beta chain. The cohort comprised adults aged about 18 to 100 years residing in 20 to 30 US areas. Two consecutive negative NP/OP PCR tests, clearance, or resolved symptoms defined Cohort 3 recovery. The CDR3 loop spans 15 amino acids. V lost 3 bases and J lost 8, with 17 bases in between. CDR1 is KGHSH and CDR2 is LQKENI in the germline V gene. In the original analysis: The authors estimated nucleated cell counts from reference gene primer amplification. Sequencing used immunoSEQ multiplex PCR; TCRdb keeps in-frame clones, though not all of them. The DNA gave D and trimming, while V, J and clone size come from that table. The table lists hundreds of thousands of clones, 75% to 90% of them singletons. The data are from a study of blood T cell repertoires in COVID-19.

This chain links TRBV18 with TRBJ2-1; D may be TRBD1 (6 bases). The clonotype was recovered from a man younger than 40 who had recovered from COVID-19. Source material: PBMCs or T cells enriched from blood (not recorded which). Here the CDR3 reads CASSPGTPTYDEQFF. The CDR3 DNA reads as TGTGCCAGCTCACCCGGGACACCAACTTATGATGAGCAGTTCTTC.